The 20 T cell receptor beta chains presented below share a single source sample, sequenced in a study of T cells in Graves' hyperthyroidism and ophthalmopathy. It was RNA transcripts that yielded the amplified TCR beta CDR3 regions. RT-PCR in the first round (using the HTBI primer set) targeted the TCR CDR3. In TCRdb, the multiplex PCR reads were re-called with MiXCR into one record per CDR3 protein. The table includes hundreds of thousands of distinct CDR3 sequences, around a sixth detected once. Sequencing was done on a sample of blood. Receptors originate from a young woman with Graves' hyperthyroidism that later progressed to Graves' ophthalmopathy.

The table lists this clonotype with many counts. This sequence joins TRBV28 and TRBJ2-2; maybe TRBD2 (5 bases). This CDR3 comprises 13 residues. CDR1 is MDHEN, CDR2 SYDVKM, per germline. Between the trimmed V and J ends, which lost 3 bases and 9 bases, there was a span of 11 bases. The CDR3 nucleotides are TGTGCCAGCAGTTTGGCTAGCCGCTGGGAGCTGTTTTTT. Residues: CASSLASRWELFF.

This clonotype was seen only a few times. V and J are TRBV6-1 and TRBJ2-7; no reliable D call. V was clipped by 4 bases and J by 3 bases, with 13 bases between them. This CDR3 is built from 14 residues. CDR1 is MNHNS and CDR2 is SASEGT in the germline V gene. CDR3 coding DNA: TGTGCCAGCAGTGTCGGGCCGACGGACTACGAGCAGTACTTC. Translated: CASSVGPTDYEQYF.

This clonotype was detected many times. Written as DNA, the CDR3 is TGTGCCAGCAGCTTGAATAGCGGGAGTTACGAGCAGTACTTC. It codes for CASSLNSGSYEQYF. The chain employs TRBV7-9 and TRBJ2-7; 9 positions agree with TRBD2. CDR1 is SEHNR and CDR2 is FQNEAQ in the germline V gene (reference sequence). V lost 3 bases, J lost 4 bases, and 4 bases stayed unmatched. This CDR3 is 14 amino acids long.

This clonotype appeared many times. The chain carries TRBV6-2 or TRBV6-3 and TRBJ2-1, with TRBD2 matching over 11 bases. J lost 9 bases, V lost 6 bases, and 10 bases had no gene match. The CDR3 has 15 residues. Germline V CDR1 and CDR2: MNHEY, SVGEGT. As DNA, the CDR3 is TGTGCCAGCAGAAATACACTAGCGGGAGAAAGTGAGCAGTTCTTC. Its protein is CASRNTLAGESEQFF.

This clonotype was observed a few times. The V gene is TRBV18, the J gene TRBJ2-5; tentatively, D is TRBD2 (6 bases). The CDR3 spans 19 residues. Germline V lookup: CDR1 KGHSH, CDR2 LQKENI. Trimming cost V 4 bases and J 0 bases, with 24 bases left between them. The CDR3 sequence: CASSLNQHPTGTHQETQYF. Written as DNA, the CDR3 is TGTGCCAGCTCACTTAACCAACATCCGACCGGGACTCACCAAGAGACCCAGTACTTC.

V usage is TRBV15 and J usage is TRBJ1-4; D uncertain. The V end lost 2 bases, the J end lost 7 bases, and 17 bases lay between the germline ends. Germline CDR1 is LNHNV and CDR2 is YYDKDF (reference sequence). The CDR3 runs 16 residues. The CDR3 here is CATSRRYGFVGEKLFF. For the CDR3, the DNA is TGTGCCACCAGCAGACGATATGGATTCGTGGGTGAAAAACTGTTTTTT.

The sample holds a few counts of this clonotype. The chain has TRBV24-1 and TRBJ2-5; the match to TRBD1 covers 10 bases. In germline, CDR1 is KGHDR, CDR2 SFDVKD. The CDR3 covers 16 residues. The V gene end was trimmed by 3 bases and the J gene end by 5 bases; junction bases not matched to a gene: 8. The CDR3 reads CATSDGGQGWKETQYF. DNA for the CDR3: TGTGCCACCAGTGATGGGGGACAGGGGTGGAAGGAGACCCAGTACTTC.

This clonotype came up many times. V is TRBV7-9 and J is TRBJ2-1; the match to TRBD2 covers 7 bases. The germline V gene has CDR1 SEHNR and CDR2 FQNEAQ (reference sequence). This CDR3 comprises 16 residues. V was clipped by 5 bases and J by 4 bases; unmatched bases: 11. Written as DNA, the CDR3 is TGTGCCAGCAGCCTAGGAGCGGGACTCGGGTACAATGAGCAGTTCTTC. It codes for CASSLGAGLGYNEQFF.

Here the CDR3 DNA reads TGTGCCAGCGCCTGGGTGTGGGGGACAGCCTACGAGCAGTACTTC. Translation: CASAWVWGTAYEQYF. J is TRBJ2-7 and V is TRBV28; 7 positions agree with TRBD1. The germline V gene has CDR1 MDHEN and CDR2 SYDVKM. With V trimmed by 8 bases and J by 2 bases, 12 bases remained unmatched. This CDR3 region has 15 residues.

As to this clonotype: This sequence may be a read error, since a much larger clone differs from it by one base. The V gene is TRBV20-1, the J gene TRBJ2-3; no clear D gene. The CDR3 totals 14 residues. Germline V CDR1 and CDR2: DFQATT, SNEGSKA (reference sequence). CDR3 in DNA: TGCAGCACCTGGGCTGGCGGCCGCACAGATACGCAGTATTTT. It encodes CSTWAGGRTDTQYF.

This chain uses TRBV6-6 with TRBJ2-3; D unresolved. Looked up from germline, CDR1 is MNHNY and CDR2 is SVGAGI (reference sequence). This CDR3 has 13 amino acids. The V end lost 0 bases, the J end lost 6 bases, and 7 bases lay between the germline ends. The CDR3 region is CASSYSGSDTQYF. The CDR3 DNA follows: TGTGCCAGCAGTTACTCGGGTAGTGATACGCAGTATTTT.

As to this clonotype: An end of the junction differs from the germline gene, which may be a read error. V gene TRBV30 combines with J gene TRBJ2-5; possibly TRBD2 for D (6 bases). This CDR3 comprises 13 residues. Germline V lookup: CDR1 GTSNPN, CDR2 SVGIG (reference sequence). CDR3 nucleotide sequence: TGTGCCTGGAGTCATGGACTACAAGAGACCCGGTACTTC. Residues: CAWSHGLQETRYF.

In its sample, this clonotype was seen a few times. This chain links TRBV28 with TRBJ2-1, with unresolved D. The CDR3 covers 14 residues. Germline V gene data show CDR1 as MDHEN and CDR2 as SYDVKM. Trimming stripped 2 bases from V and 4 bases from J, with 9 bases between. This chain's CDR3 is CASSLLTTYNEQFF. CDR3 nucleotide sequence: TGTGCCAGCAGTTTACTAACTACTTACAATGAGCAGTTCTTC. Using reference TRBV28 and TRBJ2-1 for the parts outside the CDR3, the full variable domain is DVKVTQSSRYLVKRTGEKVFLECVQDMDHENMFWYRQDPGLGLRLIYFSYDVKMKEKGDIPEGYSVSREKKERFSLILESASTNQTSMYLCASSLLTTYNEQFFGPGTRLTVL.

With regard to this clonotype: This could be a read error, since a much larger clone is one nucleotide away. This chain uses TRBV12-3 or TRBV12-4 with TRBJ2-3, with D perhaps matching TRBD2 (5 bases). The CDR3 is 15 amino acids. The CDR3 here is CASSFWSSEEDTRYF. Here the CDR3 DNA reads TGTGCCAGCAGTTTTTGGTCCAGCGAGGAGGATACGCGGTATTTT.

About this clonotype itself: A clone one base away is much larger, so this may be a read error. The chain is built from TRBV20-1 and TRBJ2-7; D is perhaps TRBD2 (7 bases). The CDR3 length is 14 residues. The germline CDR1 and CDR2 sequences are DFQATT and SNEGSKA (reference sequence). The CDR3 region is CSVGGSAGSYELYF. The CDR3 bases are TGCAGTGTTGGGGGCTCAGCGGGAAGCTACGAGCTGTACTTC.

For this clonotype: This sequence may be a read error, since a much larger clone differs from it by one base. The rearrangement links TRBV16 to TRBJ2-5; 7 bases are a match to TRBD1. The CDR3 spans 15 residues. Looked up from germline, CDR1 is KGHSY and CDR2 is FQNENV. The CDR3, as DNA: TGTGCCAGCAGCCAATCGGGGGACAGCCAAGAGATCCAGTACTTC. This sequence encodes CASSQSGDSQEIQYF.

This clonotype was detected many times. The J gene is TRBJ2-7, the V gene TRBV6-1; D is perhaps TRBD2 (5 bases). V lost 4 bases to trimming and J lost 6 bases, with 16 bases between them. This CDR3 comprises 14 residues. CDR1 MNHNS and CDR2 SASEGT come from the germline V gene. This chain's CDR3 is CASSGAPGISEQYF. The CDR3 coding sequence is TGTGCCAGCAGTGGGGCCCCGGGGATCTCCGAGCAGTACTTC.

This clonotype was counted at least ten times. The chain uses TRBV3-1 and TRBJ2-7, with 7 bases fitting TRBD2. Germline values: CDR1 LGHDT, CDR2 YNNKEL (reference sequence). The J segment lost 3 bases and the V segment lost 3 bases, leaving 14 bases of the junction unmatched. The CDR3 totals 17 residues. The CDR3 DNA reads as TGTGCCAGCAGCCACCCATTTTCGGCTAGCGGACACTACGAGCAGTACTTC. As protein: CASSHPFSASGHYEQYF.

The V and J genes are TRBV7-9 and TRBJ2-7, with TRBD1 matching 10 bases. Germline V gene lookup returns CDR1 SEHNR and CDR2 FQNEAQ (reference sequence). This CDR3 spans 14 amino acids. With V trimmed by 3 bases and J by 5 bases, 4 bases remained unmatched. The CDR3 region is CASSFRDRGNEQYF. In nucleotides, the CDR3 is TGTGCCAGCAGCTTCCGGGACAGGGGCAACGAGCAGTACTTC.

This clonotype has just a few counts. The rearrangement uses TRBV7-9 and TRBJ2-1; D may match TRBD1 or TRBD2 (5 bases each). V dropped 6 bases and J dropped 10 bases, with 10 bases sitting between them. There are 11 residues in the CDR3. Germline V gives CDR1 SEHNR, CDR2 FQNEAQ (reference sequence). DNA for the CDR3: TGTGCCAGCAGTACCGGGGCGGAGCAGTTCTTC. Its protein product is CASSTGAEQFF. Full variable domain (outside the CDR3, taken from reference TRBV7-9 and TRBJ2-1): DTGVSQNPRHKITKRGQNVTFRCDPISEHNRLYWYRQTLGQGPEFLTYFQNEAQLEKSRLLSDRFSAERPKGSFSTLEIQRTEQGDSAMYLCASSTGAEQFFGPGTRLTVL.